This record covers a single TCR beta chain. The CDR3 spans 15 residues. From germline, CDR1 is SGHAT and CDR2 FQNNGV. The data belong to a study of T cells expressing NK-cell markers. TCRdb re-called the 5' RACE reads and gives one entry per CDR3 protein, without DNA. The repertoire table contains approximately 550,000 distinct CDR3 sequences. The V and J genes are TRBV11-2 and TRBJ1-1. The sequence came from a young man in good health. Sequencing used blood T cells: a sorted CD56 or NKG2C T cell subset, CD4+ or CD8+ T cells, or bulk PBMC T cells (not recorded which). The CDR3 loop reads CASSLGTRGGTEAFF. Drawing the rest from reference TRBV11-2 and TRBJ1-1, the complete variable domain is EAGVAQSPRYKIIEKRQSVAFWCNPISGHATLYWYQQILGQGPKLLIQFQNNGVVDDSQLPKDRFSAERLKGVDSTLKIQPAKLEDSAVYLCASSLGTRGGTEAFFGQGTRLTVV.